The 6 T cell receptor beta chains below all came from one sample that was sequenced in a study of CD8 T cells in Susac syndrome (dated by TCRdb to the late 2010s). Libraries came from the immunoSEQ multiplex PCR assay. RNA was extracted using the RNeasy kit, and roughly 0.45 to 1 microgram was reverse transcribed with random hexamers. TCRdb itself trimmed the public reads at Q25 with fastp, ran MiXCR and retained productive beta chains. Rows are unified per CDR3 protein, each entry keeping the most common DNA and genes. In all, the sample holds around 200,000 distinct CDR3 sequences, and about 95% of those were seen once. The ten largest clones capture about 0.095% of the sample. The material sequenced was CD4+ T cells from PBMCs. The origin of the receptors is a human donor in good health.

The J gene is TRBJ2-7, the V gene TRBV3-1; unclear D gene. The length of the CDR3 is 14 residues. Germline lookup yields CDR1 LGHDT and CDR2 YNNKEL (reference sequence). V was shortened by 1 base and J by 9 bases, with 16 bases between the two germline ends. The CDR3 sequence: CASSQGTAISLQYV. For the CDR3, the DNA is TGTGCCAGCAGCCAAGGAACAGCGATCAGTTTGCAGTACGTC.

The V gene is TRBV9, the J gene TRBJ2-4, with D perhaps matching TRBD1 (6 bases). V was shortened by 3 bases and J by 6 bases, with 16 bases between the two germline ends. This CDR3 comprises 15 residues. CDR1 is SGDLS and CDR2 is YYNGEE in the germline V gene. The CDR3 DNA reads TGTGCCAGCAGCGCTTCCCAGGGGACCGTAAACATTCAGTACTTC. It encodes CASSASQGTVNIQYF.

The chain has TRBV2 and TRBJ2-3, with 9 bases fitting TRBD2. V trimming: 4 bases; J trimming: 7 bases; junction bases outside the gene matches: 12. Germline CDR1 is SNHLY and CDR2 is FYNNEI. This CDR3 has 16 amino acids. The CDR3 here is CASSGGSGGLGYTQYF. DNA of the CDR3: TGTGCCAGCAGTGGAGGTAGCGGGGGATTGGGGTATACGCAGTATTTT.

The chain links TRBV20-1 to TRBJ1-5; 7 positions agree with TRBD1. CDR3 size: 14 residues. Germline V lookup: CDR1 DFQATT, CDR2 SNEGSKA (reference sequence). Unmatched junction bases numbered 11, after V lost 6 bases and J lost 6 bases. CDR3 nucleotide sequence: TGCAGTGCCCATTACCAGGGGGAGGGTCAGCCCCAGCATTTT. Translation: CSAHYQGEGQPQHF.

The count of this clonotype is one. This chain uses TRBV29-1 with TRBJ2-3; 7 nucleotides align to TRBD1. The germline gives CDR1 SQVTM, CDR2 ANQGSEA. This CDR3 has 12 residues. V trimming: 7 bases; J trimming: 10 bases; junction bases outside the gene matches: 11. Written as DNA, the CDR3 is TGCAGCGCGGAGATCGGGGACAGTCCGCAGTATTTT. It encodes CSAEIGDSPQYF.

The genes are TRBV3-1 and TRBJ1-1; no reliable D call. V was shortened by 1 base and J by 6 bases, with 6 bases between the two germline ends. The length of the CDR3 is 12 residues. Germline CDR1 LGHDT, CDR2 YNNKEL (reference sequence). The CDR3 region is CASSQGSAEAFF. The CDR3 DNA follows: TGTGCCAGCAGCCAAGGTTCGGCTGAAGCTTTCTTT. The full variable domain, rest sourced from reference TRBV3-1 and TRBJ1-1, is DTAVSQTPKYLVTQMGNDKSIKCEQNLGHDTMYWYKQDSKKFLKIMFSYNNKELIINETVPNRFSPKSPDKAHLNLHINSLELGDSAVYFCASSQGSAEAFFGQGTRLTVV.